A single sample is the source of the 27 T cell receptor beta chains below, sequenced in a study of CD8 T cells in ankylosing spondylitis. TCRdb re-derived calls from the 5' RACE reads in MiXCR, one entry per CDR3 protein. The table has approximately 220,000 distinct CDR3 sequences, around 16% seen once. Findings and limits, study-wide: Seemingly characteristic of ankylosing spondylitis blood was a TCR beta motif consisting of roughly 8 highly homologous variants.

What these receptors recognize is not known. The sample was blood, either unsorted or a sorted T cell fraction (not recorded which). These TCRs come from a male donor with ankylosing spondylitis.

The J gene is TRBJ2-1, the V gene TRBV12-3 or TRBV12-4; TRBD2 matches at 8 bases. CDR3 length equals 15 residues. The V and J ends lost 3 bases and 7 bases, in that order; junction bases with no gene match: 8. The CDR3 DNA sequence: TGTGCCAGCAGTTTTGGGACTAGTTACGTAAATGAGCAGTTCTTC. Protein: CASSFGTSYVNEQFF.

The J gene is TRBJ1-5, the V gene TRBV12-3 or TRBV12-4; 11 nucleotides align to TRBD1. The CDR3 spans 17 residues. Trimming cost V 5 bases and J 2 bases; bases outside gene matches: 8. CDR3 protein: CASSPRGTGGGNQPQHF. For the CDR3, the DNA is TGTGCCAGCAGTCCCCGGGGGACAGGGGGTGGCAATCAGCCCCAGCATTTT.

This clonotype has more than one count but fewer than ten. The chain links TRBV7-3 to TRBJ2-5; maybe TRBD1 (6 bases). This CDR3 comprises 15 residues. V dropped 2 bases and J dropped 2 bases, with 12 bases sitting between them. From germline, CDR1 is SGHTA and CDR2 FQGTGA. CDR3 region: CASSLGRQVQETQYF. The CDR3, as DNA: TGTGCCAGCAGCTTAGGTCGACAGGTACAAGAGACCCAGTACTTC.

Ten or more counts support this clonotype. The chain combines TRBV20-1 with TRBJ2-7; D gene uncertain. Looked up from germline, CDR1 is DFQATT and CDR2 is SNEGSKA (reference sequence). The CDR3 sequence is 13 residues long. V lost 6 bases to trimming and J lost 1 base, with 13 bases between them. The CDR3 nucleotides are TGCAGTGCGCAACGGGCGAATTCCTACGAGCAGTACTTC. This encodes CSAQRANSYEQYF.

The chain combines TRBV9 with TRBJ2-7; D is undetermined. The CDR3 totals 13 residues. V was cut by 3 bases and J by 3 bases, with 10 bases left in between. Germline loops: CDR1 SGDLS, CDR2 YYNGEE. CDR3 region: CASSAPLIYEQYF. In DNA, the CDR3 is TGTGCCAGCAGCGCGCCACTAATCTACGAGCAGTACTTC.

This clonotype has a handful of counts. The V and J genes are TRBV2 and TRBJ2-2; no definite D call. With 6 bases removed from V and 3 bases from J, the gap between germline ends came to 8 bases. Germline-derived CDR1 and CDR2 are SNHLY and FYNNEI. CDR3 size: 13 residues. The CDR3 sequence is CASRGLDTGELFF. The CDR3, as DNA: TGTGCCAGCAGGGGATTGGACACCGGGGAGCTGTTTTTT.

A few counts support this clonotype. This sequence joins TRBV29-1 and TRBJ1-1; tentative D call: TRBD1 (5 bases). With 0 bases removed from V and 4 bases from J, the gap between germline ends came to 9 bases. CDR1 and CDR2 (germline): SQVTM, ANQGSEA. The length of the CDR3 is 13 residues. CDR3 region: CSVEDRVVTEAFF. CDR3 nucleotides: TGCAGCGTTGAAGACAGGGTCGTCACTGAAGCTTTCTTT.

The chain couples TRBV7-6 to TRBJ2-2; tentatively, D is TRBD1 (6 bases). The CDR3 sequence is 15 residues long. Germline V gene data show CDR1 as SGHVS and CDR2 as FNYEAQ. Trimming removed 3 bases from V and 6 bases from J, with 14 bases in between. CDR3 sequence (DNA): TGTGCCAGCAGCTTGGACCACAGGGCCCCCGGGGAGCTGTTTTTT. Protein product: CASSLDHRAPGELFF.

This chain links TRBV7-3 with TRBJ2-1; possible D gene TRBD2, 5 bases. The CDR3 spans 15 residues. From germline, CDR1 is SGHTA and CDR2 FQGTGA. V lost 5 bases, J lost 4 bases, and 15 bases lay in between. CDR3 in amino acids: CASSPGKSGYNEQFF. The DNA for the CDR3 is TGTGCCAGCAGCCCCGGCAAATCGGGATACAATGAGCAGTTCTTC.

In its sample, this clonotype was seen a few times. The V call is TRBV20-1, the J call TRBJ2-7; the D is unclear. V was trimmed by 5 bases and J by 0 bases, leaving 11 bases between them. Per germline, CDR1 DFQATT and CDR2 SNEGSKA (reference sequence). The CDR3 is 13 amino acids. The CDR3 loop is CSAWPADSYEQYF. CDR3 DNA: TGCAGTGCTTGGCCGGCAGACTCCTACGAGCAGTACTTC.

The chain is built from TRBV5-5 and TRBJ2-1; 14 bases line up with TRBD2. The CDR3 is 17 residues long. Germline V CDR1 and CDR2: SGHKS, YYEKEE (reference sequence). V lost 2 bases and J lost 8; bases outside the gene matches: 9. The CDR3 protein is CASSLRLAGGPADEQFF. The CDR3 region has the DNA TGTGCCAGCAGCTTACGACTAGCGGGAGGGCCGGCGGATGAGCAGTTCTTC.

The chain carries TRBV6-2 or TRBV6-3 and TRBJ2-7; possibly TRBD1 for D (6 bases). This CDR3 has 15 amino acids. Looked up from germline, CDR1 is MNHEY and CDR2 is SVGEGT. Trimming left V 2 bases short and J 2 bases short, with 13 bases between. This CDR3 is CASSYDPDRTYEQYF. The CDR3 region has the DNA TGTGCCAGCAGTTACGATCCGGACAGAACCTACGAGCAGTACTTC.

This clonotype was seen only a few times. The V gene is TRBV20-1, the J gene TRBJ2-7; D is perhaps TRBD1 (6 bases). Germline lookup yields CDR1 DFQATT and CDR2 SNEGSKA (reference sequence). V lost 6 bases and J 0 bases, leaving 9 bases between the germline ends. The CDR3 extends over 12 amino acids. The CDR3, as DNA: TGCAGTGCAAGGACAGACTCCTACGAGCAGTACTTC. It codes for CSARTDSYEQYF.

This clonotype was seen a few times. The V and J genes are TRBV4-1 and TRBJ2-3; D is possibly TRBD1 (5 bases). The V end lost 1 base, the J end lost 1 base, and 12 bases lay between the germline ends. The CDR3 runs to 16 residues. The germline gives CDR1 MGHRA, CDR2 YSYEKL. The chain's CDR3 is CASSQAKGIGTDTQYF. The CDR3 DNA reads TGCGCCAGCAGCCAAGCGAAGGGGATCGGCACAGATACGCAGTATTTT.

A few counts support this clonotype. The chain links TRBV10-3 to TRBJ1-1; no reliable D call. Trimming removed 3 bases from V and 6 bases from J, with 11 bases in between. Looked up from germline, CDR1 is ENHRY and CDR2 is SYGVKD. This CDR3 comprises 13 residues. The CDR3 loop is CAISDSIGPEAFF. In nucleotides, the CDR3 is TGTGCCATCAGTGATTCAATTGGCCCTGAAGCTTTCTTT.

This clonotype was recorded a few times. The chain has TRBV5-1 and TRBJ2-7; 12 positions agree with TRBD1. Germline-derived CDR1 and CDR2 are SGHRS and YFSETQ. V dropped 0 bases and J dropped 4; count of bases not matched to a gene: 5. This CDR3 comprises 16 residues. This chain's CDR3 is CASSLEGTGGGYEQYF. The CDR3 DNA follows: TGCGCCAGCAGCTTGGAGGGGACAGGGGGCGGGTACGAGCAGTACTTC.

V usage is TRBV7-6 and J usage is TRBJ2-1; TRBD2 matches at 7 bases. The CDR3 is 14 amino acids. With V trimmed by 5 bases and J by 2 bases, 3 bases remained unmatched. Germline V gene data show CDR1 as SGHVS and CDR2 as FNYEAQ. CDR3 sequence: CASSRSGAYNEQFF. In DNA, the CDR3 is TGTGCCAGCAGCAGGAGCGGGGCCTACAATGAGCAGTTCTTC.

The sample holds many counts of this clonotype. This rearrangement joins TRBV7-2 to TRBJ1-2; D unresolved. V was trimmed by 1 base and J by 4 bases, leaving 7 bases between them. CDR3 size: 13 residues. The germline V gene encodes CDR1 SGHTA and CDR2 FQGNSA. CDR3 DNA sequence: TGTGCCAGCAGCTTAGGGCCGACCTATGGCTACACCTTC. Its translation: CASSLGPTYGYTF.

V is TRBV12-3 or TRBV12-4 and J is TRBJ2-2; perhaps D is TRBD1 or TRBD2 (6 bases each). The V end lost 6 bases, the J end lost 3 bases, and 14 bases lay between the germline ends. The CDR3 is 15 amino acids. The CDR3 DNA reads TGTGCCAGCAGCAGGAGGGGGTCGGACACCGGGGAGCTGTTTTTT. This codes for CASSRRGSDTGELFF.

This clonotype has more than one count but fewer than ten. J is TRBJ1-2 and V is TRBV28; D gene ambiguous. V was shortened by 6 bases and J by 7 bases, with 12 bases between the two germline ends. The CDR3 is made up of 12 amino acids. Looked up from germline, CDR1 is MDHEN and CDR2 is SYDVKM. This chain's CDR3 is CASRDFPGGYTF. As DNA, the CDR3 is TGTGCCAGCAGGGACTTTCCGGGTGGCTACACCTTC.

This clonotype was seen only a few times. This chain links TRBV28 with TRBJ2-1; D is unclear. The germline gives CDR1 MDHEN, CDR2 SYDVKM. This CDR3 is built from 14 residues. V was cut by 1 base and J by 2 bases, with 6 bases left in between. The chain's CDR3 is CASSLYKAYNEQFF. DNA of the CDR3: TGTGCCAGCAGTTTATACAAGGCCTACAATGAGCAGTTCTTC. Filled out from reference TRBV28 and TRBJ2-1, the complete variable domain reads DVKVTQSSRYLVKRTGEKVFLECVQDMDHENMFWYRQDPGLGLRLIYFSYDVKMKEKGDIPEGYSVSREKKERFSLILESASTNQTSMYLCASSLYKAYNEQFFGPGTRLTVL.

The chain couples TRBV10-3 to TRBJ2-7; TRBD1 aligns across 9 bases. Trimming took 1 base from V and 1 from J; bases not matched to a gene: 14. From germline, CDR1 is ENHRY and CDR2 SYGVKD. The CDR3 covers 19 residues. DNA for the CDR3: TGTGCCATCAGTGAGTTATCCGGGACAGGGAATTCCCGTTCCTACGAGCAGTACTTC. Translated, it gives CAISELSGTGNSRSYEQYF.

This clonotype appeared many times. This sequence joins TRBV12-3 or TRBV12-4 and TRBJ2-3; perhaps D is TRBD1 or TRBD2 (5 bases each). The CDR3 has 16 residues. Trimming took 5 bases from V and 2 from J, leaving 17 bases between them. The CDR3 nucleotides read TGTGCCAGCAGTCCTAGAGGGGTTGGGTTCACAGATACGCAGTATTTT. Encoded protein: CASSPRGVGFTDTQYF.

The V call is TRBV7-9, the J call TRBJ1-4; no firm D call. Trimming stripped 5 bases from V and 1 base from J, with 14 bases between. This CDR3 has 16 amino acids. CDR1 SEHNR and CDR2 FQNEAQ come from the germline V gene (reference sequence). In DNA form, the CDR3 reads TGTGCCAGCAGCCCCCAGTGGGGAAGAACTAATGAAAAACTGTTTTTT. Translating gives CASSPQWGRTNEKLFF.

This clonotype showed up just a few times. This chain uses TRBV21-1 with TRBJ1-2; whether TRBD1, the table's D call, matches the DNA was not checked. TRBV21-1 is flagged as a pseudogene. The length of the CDR3 is 14 residues. DNA for the CDR3: TGTGCCAGCAGCAAAGGGAAAGGGTACTATGGCTACACCTTC. Its protein product is CASSKGKGYYGYTF.

The chain combines TRBV11-2 with TRBJ2-1, with D possibly TRBD1 on 6 matching bases. Trimming took 7 bases from V and 5 from J, leaving 12 bases between them. The CDR3 sequence is 13 residues long. Germline lookup yields CDR1 SGHAT and CDR2 FQNNGV. DNA of the CDR3: TGTGCCAGCACCAGGACAGACCACAATGAGCAGTTCTTC. Its protein is CASTRTDHNEQFF. Complete variable domain (other parts from reference TRBV11-2 and TRBJ2-1): EAGVAQSPRYKIIEKRQSVAFWCNPISGHATLYWYQQILGQGPKLLIQFQNNGVVDDSQLPKDRFSAERLKGVDSTLKIQPAKLEDSAVYLCASTRTDHNEQFFGPGTRLTVL.

This clonotype was detected a few times. The chain links TRBV4-1 to TRBJ2-7; D gene ambiguous. This CDR3 has 14 amino acids. Germline lookup yields CDR1 MGHRA and CDR2 YSYEKL. Trimming removed 1 base from V and 0 bases from J, with 7 bases in between. The CDR3: CASSQVPTSYEQYF. The CDR3, as DNA: TGCGCCAGCAGCCAAGTCCCCACCTCCTACGAGCAGTACTTC.